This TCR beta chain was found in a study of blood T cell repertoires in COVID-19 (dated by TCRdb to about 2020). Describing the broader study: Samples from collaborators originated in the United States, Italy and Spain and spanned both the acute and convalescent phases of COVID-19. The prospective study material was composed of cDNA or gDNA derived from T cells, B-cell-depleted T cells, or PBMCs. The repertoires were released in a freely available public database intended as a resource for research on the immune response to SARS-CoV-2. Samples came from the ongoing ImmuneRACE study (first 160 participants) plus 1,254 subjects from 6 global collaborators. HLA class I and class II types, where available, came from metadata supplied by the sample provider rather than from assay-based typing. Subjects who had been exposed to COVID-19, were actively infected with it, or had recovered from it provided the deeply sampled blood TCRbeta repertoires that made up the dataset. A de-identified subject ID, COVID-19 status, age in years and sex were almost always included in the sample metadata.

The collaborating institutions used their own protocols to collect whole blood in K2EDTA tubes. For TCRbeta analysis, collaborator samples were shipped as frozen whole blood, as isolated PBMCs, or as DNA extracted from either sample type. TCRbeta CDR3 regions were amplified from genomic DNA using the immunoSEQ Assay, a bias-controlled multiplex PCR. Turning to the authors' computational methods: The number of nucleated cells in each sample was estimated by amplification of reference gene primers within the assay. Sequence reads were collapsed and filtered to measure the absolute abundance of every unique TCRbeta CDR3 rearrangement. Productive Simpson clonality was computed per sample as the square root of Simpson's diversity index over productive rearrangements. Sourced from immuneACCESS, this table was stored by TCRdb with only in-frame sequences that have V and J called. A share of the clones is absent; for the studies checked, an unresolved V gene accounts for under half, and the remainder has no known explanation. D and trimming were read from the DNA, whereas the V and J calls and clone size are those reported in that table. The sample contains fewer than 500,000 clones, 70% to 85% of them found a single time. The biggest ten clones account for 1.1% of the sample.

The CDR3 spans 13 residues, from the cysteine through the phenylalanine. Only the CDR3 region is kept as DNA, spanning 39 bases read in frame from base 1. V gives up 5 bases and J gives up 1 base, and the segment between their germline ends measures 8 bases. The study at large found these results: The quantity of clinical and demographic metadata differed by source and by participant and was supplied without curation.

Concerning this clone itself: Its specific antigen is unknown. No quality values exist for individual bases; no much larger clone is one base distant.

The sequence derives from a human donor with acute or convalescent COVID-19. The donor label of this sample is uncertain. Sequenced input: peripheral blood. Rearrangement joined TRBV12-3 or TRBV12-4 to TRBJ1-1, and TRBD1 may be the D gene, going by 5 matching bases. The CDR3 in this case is CASSKTGNTEAFF. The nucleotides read TGTGCCAGCAGTAAAACAGGGAACACTGAAGCTTTCTTT.